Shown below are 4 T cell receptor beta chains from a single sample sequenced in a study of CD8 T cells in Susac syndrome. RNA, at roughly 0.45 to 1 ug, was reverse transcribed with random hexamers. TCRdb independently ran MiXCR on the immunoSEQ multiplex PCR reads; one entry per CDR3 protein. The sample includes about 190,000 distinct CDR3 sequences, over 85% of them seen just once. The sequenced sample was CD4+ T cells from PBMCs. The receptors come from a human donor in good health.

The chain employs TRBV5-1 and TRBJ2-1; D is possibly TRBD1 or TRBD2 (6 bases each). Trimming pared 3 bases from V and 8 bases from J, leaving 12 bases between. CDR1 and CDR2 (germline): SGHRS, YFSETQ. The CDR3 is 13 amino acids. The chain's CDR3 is CASSSGAGDEQFF. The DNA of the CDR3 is TGCGCCAGCAGCTCGGGGGCCGGGGATGAGCAGTTCTTC.

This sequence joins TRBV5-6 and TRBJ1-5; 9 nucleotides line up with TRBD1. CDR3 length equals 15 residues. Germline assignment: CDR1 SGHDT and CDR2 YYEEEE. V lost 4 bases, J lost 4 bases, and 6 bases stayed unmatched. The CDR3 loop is CASSLLQGANQPQHF. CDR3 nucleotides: TGTGCCAGCAGCCTGCTACAGGGGGCGAATCAGCCCCAGCATTTT. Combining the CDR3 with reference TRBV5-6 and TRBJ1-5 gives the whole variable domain DAGVTQSPTHLIKTRGQQVTLRCSPKSGHDTVSWYQQALGQGPQFIFQYYEEEERQRGNFPDRFSGHQFPNYSSELNVNALLLGDSALYLCASSLLQGANQPQHFGDGTRLSIL.

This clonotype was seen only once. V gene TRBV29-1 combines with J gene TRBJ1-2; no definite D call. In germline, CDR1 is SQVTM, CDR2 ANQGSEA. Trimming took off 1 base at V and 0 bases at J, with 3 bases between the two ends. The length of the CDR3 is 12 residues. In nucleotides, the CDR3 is TGCAGCGTTGAAGCATCTAACTATGGCTACACCTTC. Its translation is CSVEASNYGYTF.

The CDR3 bases are TGTGCCAGCAGTTCGGGACAGTTTAATTCACCCCTCCACTTT. Its protein is CASSSGQFNSPLHF. This chain links TRBV12-3 or TRBV12-4 with TRBJ1-6, with 7 bases fitting TRBD1. The CDR3 totals 14 residues. With 4 bases clipped from V and 6 bases from J, the junction kept 3 bases outside the gene matches.